This TCR beta chain is drawn from a study of blood T cell repertoires in COVID-19. Study at large: Whether acute or convalescent, the COVID-19 samples came from the United States, Italy and Spain. T cells, B-cell-depleted T cells, or PBMCs supplied cDNA or gDNA.

The authors' processing: Estimated nucleated cell counts came from reference gene primer amplification. Repertoires were generated with immunoSEQ multiplex PCR, while TCRdb's copy carries only in-frame clones and drops some. V, J and clone size reflect that table, while D and trimming were determined from the DNA. This repertoire shows over 100,000 clones, around 88% found once; its top ten account for about a tenth. This clone was observed a handful of times. The germline CDR1 and CDR2 sequences are LNHNV and YYDKDF (reference sequence). V was clipped by 5 bases and J by 4 bases; unmatched bases: 3. This CDR3 region has 14 residues.

This TCR was sampled from a man in his fifties or sixties with acute or convalescent COVID-19. The V gene is TRBV15, the J gene TRBJ2-2; TRBD2 matches at 8 bases. The sample taken for sequencing was peripheral blood. The CDR3 is CATSPGGATGELFF. The CDR3 DNA is TGTGCCACCAGCCCCGGGGGGGCCACCGGGGAGCTGTTTTTT.